These 9 T cell receptor beta chains originate from one sample sequenced in a study of blood T cell repertoires in COVID-19. The method was immunoSEQ multiplex PCR; TCRdb's version includes in-frame clones alone and lacks a portion of them. The sample holds about 87,000 clones, approximately 85% seen once. Material: peripheral blood. The receptor set was obtained from a woman aged 80 or over with COVID-19, enrolled during active disease.

This chain connects TRBV5-6 to TRBJ2-2, with D maybe TRBD1 (5 bases). Germline V CDR1 and CDR2: SGHDT, YYEEEE. V lost 5 bases to trimming and J lost 1 base, with 9 bases between them. The CDR3 is 14 residues long. The CDR3 DNA reads as TGTGCCAGCAGTTTCGACAGGAACACCGGGGAGCTGTTTTTT. Amino acid sequence: CASSFDRNTGELFF.

The chain has TRBV19 and TRBJ2-1; D may be TRBD2 (6 bases). The V gene lost 4 bases and the J gene lost 0 bases, with 10 bases spanning the gap. Germline lookup yields CDR1 LNHDA and CDR2 SQIVND (reference sequence). The CDR3 has 15 residues. CDR3 protein: CASSTGVFSYNEQFF. As DNA, the CDR3 is TGTGCCAGTAGTACGGGGGTTTTCTCCTACAATGAGCAGTTCTTC. Full variable domain (outside the CDR3, taken from reference TRBV19 and TRBJ2-1): DGGITQSPKYLFRKEGQNVTLSCEQNLNHDAMYWYRQDPGQGLRLIYYSQIVNDFQKGDIAEGYSVSREKKESFPLTVTSAQKNPTAFYLCASSTGVFSYNEQFFGPGTRLTVL.

This clone was observed once. The chain joins TRBV29-1 to TRBJ1-4; 7 nucleotides agree with TRBD1. This CDR3 contains 13 residues. Trimming removed 2 bases from V and 5 bases from J; junction bases left unmatched: 2. Germline CDR1 SQVTM, CDR2 ANQGSEA. CDR3 residues: CSVERGGNEKLFF. The CDR3 DNA reads as TGCAGCGTTGAACGAGGGGGCAATGAAAAACTGTTTTTT.

V and J are TRBV7-8 and TRBJ2-7, with 14 positions matching TRBD2. The V gene end was trimmed by 3 bases and the J gene end by 4 bases; junction bases not matched to a gene: 2. CDR1 SGHVS and CDR2 FQNEAQ come from the germline V gene. CDR3 length: 15 amino acids. The CDR3 is CASSFGLAGGYEQYF. The CDR3 DNA reads TGTGCCAGCAGCTTCGGACTAGCGGGAGGTTACGAGCAGTACTTC.

This clone was observed once. The chain links TRBV5-1 to TRBJ2-3; 16 positions agree with TRBD2. The germline V gene has CDR1 SGHRS and CDR2 YFSETQ. The CDR3 spans 20 residues. V dropped 3 bases and J dropped 2; count of bases not matched to a gene: 12. The chain's CDR3 is CASSSTGGLAGGPVTDTQYF. CDR3 DNA: TGCGCCAGCAGCTCGACGGGGGGACTAGCGGGAGGGCCGGTCACAGATACGCAGTATTTT.

The chain carries TRBV7-2 and TRBJ2-5; the match to TRBD2 covers 14 bases. The V gene end was trimmed by 5 bases and the J gene end by 5 bases; junction bases not matched to a gene: 10. This CDR3 spans 17 amino acids. Germline V gene sequence: CDR1 SGHTA, CDR2 FQGNSA. The CDR3 region is CASSPGTSGSMVETQYF. CDR3 in DNA: TGTGCCAGCAGCCCCGGGACTAGCGGGAGTATGGTTGAGACCCAGTACTTC.

The chain joins TRBV12-5 to TRBJ1-2; no firm D call. Germline CDR1 reads LGHNT; CDR2 reads FRNRAP. The CDR3 spans 13 residues. Trimming left V 0 bases short and J 3 bases short, with 5 bases between. This chain's CDR3 is CASGLVRDYGYTF. CDR3 bases: TGTGCTAGTGGTTTGGTACGGGACTATGGCTACACCTTC.

V gene TRBV10-3 combines with J gene TRBJ1-1; a weak D match, TRBD1 (6 bases). From germline, CDR1 is ENHRY and CDR2 SYGVKD. Deletions cut 10 bases from V and 0 bases from J, with 24 bases between. The CDR3 extends over 17 amino acids. CDR3 nucleotide sequence: TGTGCCACATCAGTGGGGGGGGCAGGGCCGTTGAACACTGAAGCTTTCTTT. This sequence encodes CATSVGGAGPLNTEAFF.

The rearrangement joins TRBV5-1 to TRBJ2-7; D possibly corresponds to TRBD1 (5 bases). CDR3 length equals 14 residues. V was clipped by 1 base and J by 6 bases, with 14 bases between them. Germline V CDR1 and CDR2: SGHRS, YFSETQ. The CDR3 sequence is CASSLLLQGGEQYF. The CDR3 DNA sequence: TGCGCCAGCAGCTTGCTACTCCAGGGCGGCGAGCAGTACTTC.